A selection of T cell receptor beta chains follows, all from one sample in a study of identical twins. Each CDR3 protein gets one entry after TCRdb re-called the 5' RACE reads with MiXCR. This sample has about 1.7 million distinct CDR3 sequences; more than 30% occur once, and the top ten carry approximately 0.25%. Sequenced input: cord blood. The receptor source for this set is a newborn girl in good health. Both conserved end residues are part of each CDR3. D genes are given only for firm matches. Only part of the rows carry a size: once, few, many, or a class if the clone is expanded.

TRBV5-6,-,TRBD1,TRBJ1-5,CASSLFNGTGDNQPQHF,TGTGCCAGCAGCTTGTTCAACGGGACAGGGGACAATCAGCCCCAGCATTTT
TRBV7-2,few,TRBD2,TRBJ2-1,CASSLRTSGGVNEQFF,TGTGCCAGCAGCTTACGGACTAGCGGGGGTGTAAATGAGCAGTTCTTC
TRBV12-3/TRBV12-4,few,TRBD2,TRBJ2-3,CASTPGTSLLDTQYF,TGTGCCAGCACCCCCGGGACTAGTTTGTTGGATACGCAGTATTTT
TRBV27,-,TRBD2,TRBJ2-1,CASSSSGRTIPEQFF,TGTGCCAGCAGTTCTAGCGGGAGAACAATACCGGAGCAGTTCTTC
TRBV28,few,-,TRBJ2-3,CASTPVGRTDTQYF,TGTGCCAGCACCCCCGTTGGACGCACAGATACGCAGTATTTT
TRBV27,many,-,TRBJ2-3,CASSFSPASTDTQYF,TGTGCCAGCTCCTTCTCGCCGGCTAGCACAGATACGCAGTATTTT
TRBV3-1,few,-,TRBJ2-4,CASSPGILNIQYF,TGTGCCAGCAGCCCCGGGATTCTAAACATTCAGTACTTC
TRBV25-1,-,TRBD1,TRBJ1-4,CASQERQGAEKLFF,TGTGCCTCCCAGGAAAGGCAGGGGGCGGAAAAACTGTTTTTT
TRBV29-1,few,TRBD1,TRBJ1-2,CSVGGQAGYGYTF,TGCAGCGTTGGGGGACAGGCGGGCTATGGCTACACCTTC
TRBV12-3/TRBV12-4,few,-,TRBJ2-7,CASSNRAGYEQYF,TGTGCCAGCAGTAACAGGGCAGGGTACGAGCAGTACTTC
TRBV10-3,-,-,TRBJ2-1,CATSSQGGNEQFF,TGTGCCACCTCCTCACAGGGCGGCAATGAGCAGTTCTTC
TRBV6-2/TRBV6-3,few,TRBD2,TRBJ2-1,CASRTSGKGNEQFF,TGTGCCAGCAGAACTAGCGGGAAGGGCAATGAGCAGTTCTTC
TRBV7-9,few,TRBD1,TRBJ1-6,CASSRDSRSPLHF,TGTGCCAGCAGCCGGGACAGCCGTTCACCCCTCCACTTT
TRBV12-5,few,TRBD2,TRBJ2-3,CASGLQLAGAGTQYF,TGTGCTAGTGGTTTGCAACTAGCGGGAGCGGGTACGCAGTATTTT
TRBV4-2,-,TRBD2,TRBJ2-4,CASSQDKREGGLNIQYF,TGTGCCAGCAGCCAAGATAAGCGGGAGGGGGGCCTAAACATTCAGTACTTC
TRBV7-9,few,TRBD2,TRBJ2-7,CASSLVPGRDNEQYF,TGTGCCAGCAGCTTAGTTCCCGGGAGGGATAACGAGCAGTACTTC